A selection of T cell receptor beta chains follows, all from one sample in a study of shared clonotypes between healthy human individuals. The table came from immunoSEQ multiplex PCR; TCRdb's copy has only in-frame clones and leaves some out. The sample has about 470,000 clones; around 79% are singletons. The sequenced sample was PBMCs. These receptors all stem from a woman aged 40 to 50 in good health. Some clones in this sample may be carry-over from other donors' samples. The CDR3 runs from the conserved cysteine through the conserved F or W. The D gene is left open where the match is weak. Clone size is not always given. Where it is, it says once, few, many or a class for expanded clones.

D gene,clone size,J gene,V gene,CDR3 DNA,CDR3 protein
NA,NA,TRBJ2-1,TRBV7-8,TGTGCCAGCAGCTTACACGTCTTGGATGAGCAGTTCTTC,CASSLHVLDEQFF
NA,NA,TRBJ2-7,TRBV5-1,TGCGCCAGCAGCTCGGGCTCCTACGAGCAGTACTTC,CASSSGSYEQYF
NA,NA,TRBJ2-5,TRBV5-1,TGCGCCAGCAGCCTGGAGGGAGAGACCCAGTACTTC,CASSLEGETQYF
TRBD2,NA,TRBJ2-1,TRBV4-3,TGCGCCAGCAGCCAAGATCTCGGGACTAGCGGGAATGAGCAGTTCTTC,CASSQDLGTSGNEQFF
NA,NA,TRBJ2-7,TRBV4-1,TGCGCCAGCAGCCCGGGTCTTCGGGAGAGCTCCTACGAGCAGTACTTC,CASSPGLRESSYEQYF
NA,once,TRBJ2-2,TRBV6-6,TGTGCCAGCAGTCTTATTGGGGTGATAGGCGGGGAGCTGTTTTTT,CASSLIGVIGGELFF
NA,NA,TRBJ2-1,TRBV30,TGTGCCTGGAGTGCCATAAGGGGTGAGCAGTTCTTC,CAWSAIRGEQFF
NA,NA,TRBJ2-1,TRBV7-9,TGTGCCAGCAGCTTAGCCGGGCTAGGGTACAATGAGCAGTTCTTC,CASSLAGLGYNEQFF
TRBD1,once,TRBJ2-7,TRBV10-1,TGCGCCAGCGGGAGACAGGGCCTTTTCTACGAGCAGTACTTC,CASGRQGLFYEQYF
NA,NA,TRBJ2-7,TRBV7-8,TGTGCCAGCAGCTTTTCCCCAGGGACCGCCACCTACGAGCAGTACTTC,CASSFSPGTATYEQYF
TRBD1,few,TRBJ1-1,TRBV11-2,TGTGCAGAAGACAGGGGGCCTGAAGCTTTCTTT,CAEDRGPEAFF
TRBD1,many,TRBJ2-1,TRBV10-2,TGCGCCAGCACTCCACCAGGGGGCCCCAATGAGCAGTTCTTC,CASTPPGGPNEQFF
TRBD1,NA,TRBJ1-2,TRBV25-1,TGTGCCAGCAGTGAGACAGGGACTAACTATGGCTACACCTTC,CASSETGTNYGYTF
TRBD1,NA,TRBJ1-1,TRBV28,TGTGCCAGCAGATGGACAGGGCGTTACACTGAAGCTTTCTTT,CASRWTGRYTEAFF
NA,NA,TRBJ1-4,TRBV7-9,TGTGCCAGCAGTTCTAATGGACTCAAAAATGAAAAACTGTTTTTT,CASSSNGLKNEKLFF
NA,NA,TRBJ2-1,TRBV25-1,TGTGCCAGCAGTGGGCCCCGGTGGTCTACAACCTACAATGAGCAGTTCTTC,CASSGPRWSTTYNEQFF
TRBD1,NA,TRBJ1-4,TRBV7-8,TGTGCCAGCAGCCCCAGCGTCTGGACAGGGAATGAAAAACTGTTTTTT,CASSPSVWTGNEKLFF
NA,NA,TRBJ2-3,TRBV29-1,TGCAGCGTTGAACAGGGGAGAGCTAGCGGTGGGACGGATACGCAGTATTTT,CSVEQGRASGGTDTQYF
NA,NA,TRBJ1-2,TRBV7-9,TGTGCCAGCAGCTTCACTAACTATGGCTACACCTTC,CASSFTNYGYTF
NA,once,TRBJ2-7,TRBV7-8,TGTGCCAGCAGCTTAGGAGGGGGGTCCGAGCAGTACTTC,CASSLGGGSEQYF
TRBD2,NA,TRBJ2-5,TRBV5-1,TGCGCCAGCAGCGGCCTCGGGACTAGCCAAGAGACCCAGTACTTC,CASSGLGTSQETQYF
NA,NA,TRBJ2-4,TRBV6-5,TGTGCCAGCAGGCGGAGCGGCATTCAGTACTTC,CASRRSGIQYF